The sequence of this TCR beta chain was determined in a study of blood T cell repertoires in COVID-19. Germline assignment: CDR1 KGHDR and CDR2 SFDVKD. V was clipped by 7 bases and J by 9 bases; unmatched bases: 10. This CDR3 comprises 14 residues. Using immunoSEQ multiplex PCR, the repertoire was profiled, and TCRdb retains in-frame clones only, with some absent. The table has 250,000 or so clones, around 90% seen once. The chain couples TRBV24-1 to TRBJ1-2; 10 nucleotides line up with TRBD1. Sequencing was performed on peripheral blood. The sequence came from a woman aged 70-85 years with active or convalescent COVID-19. The CDR3: CATRPGQGRESYTF. The CDR3 DNA sequence: TGTGCCACCAGGCCGGGACAGGGGCGAGAAAGCTACACCTTC.